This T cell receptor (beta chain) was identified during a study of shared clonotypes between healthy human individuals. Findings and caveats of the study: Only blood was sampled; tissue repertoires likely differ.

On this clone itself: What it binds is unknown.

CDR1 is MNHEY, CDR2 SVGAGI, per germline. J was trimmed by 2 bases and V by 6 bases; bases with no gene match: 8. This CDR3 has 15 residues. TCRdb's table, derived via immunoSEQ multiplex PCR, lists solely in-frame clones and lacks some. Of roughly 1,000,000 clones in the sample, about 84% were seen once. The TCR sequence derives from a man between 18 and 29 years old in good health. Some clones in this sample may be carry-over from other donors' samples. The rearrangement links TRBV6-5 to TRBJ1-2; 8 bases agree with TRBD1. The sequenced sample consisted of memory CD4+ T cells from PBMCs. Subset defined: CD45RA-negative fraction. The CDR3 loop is CASRNLGQGNYGYTF. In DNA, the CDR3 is TGTGCCAGCAGAAATCTTGGACAGGGAAACTATGGCTACACCTTC.